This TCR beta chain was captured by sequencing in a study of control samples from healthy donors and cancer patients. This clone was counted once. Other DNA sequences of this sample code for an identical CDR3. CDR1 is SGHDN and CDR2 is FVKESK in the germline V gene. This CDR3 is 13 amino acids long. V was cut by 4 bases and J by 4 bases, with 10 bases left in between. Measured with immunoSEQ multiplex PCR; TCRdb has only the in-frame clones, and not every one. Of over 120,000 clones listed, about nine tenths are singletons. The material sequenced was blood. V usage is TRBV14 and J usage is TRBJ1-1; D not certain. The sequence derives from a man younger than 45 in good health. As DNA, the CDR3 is TGTGCCAGCAGCCCAACCGGGTTCACTGAAGCTTTCTTT. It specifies CASSPTGFTEAFF.